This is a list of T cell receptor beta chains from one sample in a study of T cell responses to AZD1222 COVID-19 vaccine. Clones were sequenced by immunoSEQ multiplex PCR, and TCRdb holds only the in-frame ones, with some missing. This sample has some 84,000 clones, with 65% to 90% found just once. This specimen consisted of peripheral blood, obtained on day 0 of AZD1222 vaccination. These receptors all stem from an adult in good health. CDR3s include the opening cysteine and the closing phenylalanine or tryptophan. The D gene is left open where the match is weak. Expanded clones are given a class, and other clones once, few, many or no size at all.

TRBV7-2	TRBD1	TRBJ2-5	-	CASSLSQGAIRETQYF	TGTGCCAGCAGCTTAAGTCAGGGGGCTATCAGGGAGACCCAGTACTTC
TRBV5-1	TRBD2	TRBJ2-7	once	CASSQQPGLAGGFFYEQYF	TGCGCCAGCAGCCAACAACCGGGACTAGCGGGAGGGTTTTTCTACGAGCAGTACTTC
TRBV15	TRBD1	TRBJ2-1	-	CATNTGVNYNEQFF	TGTGCCACTAATACAGGGGTCAACTACAATGAGCAGTTCTTC
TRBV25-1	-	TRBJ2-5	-	CASSEWGSYF	TGTGCCAGCAGTGAATGGGGCAGTTACTTC
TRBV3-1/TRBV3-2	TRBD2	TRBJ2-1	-	CASSQGVGGNYNEQFF	TGTGCCAGCAGCCAAGGCGTGGGAGGGAACTACAATGAGCAGTTCTTC
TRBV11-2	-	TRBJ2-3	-	CASSLMGIRVADTQYF	TGTGCCAGCAGCTTAATGGGGATCAGGGTGGCAGATACGCAGTATTTT
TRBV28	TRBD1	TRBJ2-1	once	CASSWDRGYNGEQFF	TGTGCCAGCAGTTGGGACAGAGGGTACAATGGTGAGCAGTTCTTC
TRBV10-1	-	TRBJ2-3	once	CASSDSHGNTQYF	TGCGCCAGCAGTGACAGCCACGGGAATACGCAGTATTTT
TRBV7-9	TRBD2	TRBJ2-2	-	CASSHSGAYTGELFF	TGTGCCAGCAGCCATAGCGGGGCTTACACCGGGGAGCTGTTTTTT
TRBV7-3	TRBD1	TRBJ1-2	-	CASSLNPGQEGYTF	TGTGCCAGCAGCTTAAATCCCGGACAGGAAGGCTACACCTTC
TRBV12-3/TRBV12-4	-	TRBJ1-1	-	CASSLGESTEAFF	TGTGCCAGCAGTTTAGGAGAAAGCACTGAAGCTTTCTTT
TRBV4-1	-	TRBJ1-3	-	CASSQEGVSGNTIYF	TGCGCCAGCAGCCAAGAGGGAGTTTCTGGAAACACCATATATTTT
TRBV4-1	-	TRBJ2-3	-	CASSQDGQADTQYF	TGCGCCAGCAGCCAAGATGGTCAGGCAGATACGCAGTATTTT
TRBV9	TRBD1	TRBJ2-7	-	CASSPWDRVAYEQYF	TGTGCCAGCAGCCCATGGGACAGGGTAGCCTACGAGCAGTACTTC
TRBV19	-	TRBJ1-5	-	CASSKETGISNQPQHF	TGTGCCAGTAGCAAAGAAACAGGGATCAGCAATCAGCCCCAGCATTTT
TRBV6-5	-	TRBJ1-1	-	CASSPVAGVTEAFF	TGTGCCAGCAGCCCAGTCGCAGGGGTCACTGAAGCTTTCTTT
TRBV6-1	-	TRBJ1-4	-	CASSEAGGGGEKLFF	TGTGCCAGCAGTGAAGCGGGGGGAGGAGGGGAAAAACTGTTTTTT
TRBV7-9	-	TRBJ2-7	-	CASSSGRVGGSFREQYF	TGTGCCAGCAGCTCTGGTCGTGTAGGGGGGTCCTTCCGGGAGCAGTACTTC
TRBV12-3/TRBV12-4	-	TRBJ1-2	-	CASSPNRDGGYTF	TGTGCCAGCAGTCCTAACAGGGATGGGGGCTACACCTTC
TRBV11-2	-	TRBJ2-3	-	CASSLTESTDTQYF	TGTGCCAGCAGCTTAACAGAGAGCACAGATACGCAGTATTTT
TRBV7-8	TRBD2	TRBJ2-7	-	CASSRAGLADSYEQYF	TGTGCCAGCAGCCGAGCGGGACTAGCGGACTCCTACGAGCAGTACTTC
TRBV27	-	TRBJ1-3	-	CASSPRRGNTIYF	TGTGCCAGCAGTCCCCGCAGAGGAAACACCATATATTTT
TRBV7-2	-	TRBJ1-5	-	CASSLNSGQFSNQPQHF	TGTGCCAGCAGCTTAAATAGCGGGCAGTTTTCCAATCAGCCCCAGCATTTT
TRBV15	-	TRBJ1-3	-	CATSREGSSGNTIYF	TGTGCCACCAGCAGAGAAGGCTCCTCTGGAAACACCATATATTTT
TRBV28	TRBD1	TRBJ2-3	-	CASSTGTGDPDTQYF	TGTGCCAGCAGCACCGGGACAGGGGACCCAGATACGCAGTATTTT
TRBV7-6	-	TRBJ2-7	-	CASSLGTEQYF	TGTGCCAGCAGCCTCGGGACAGAGCAGTACTTC
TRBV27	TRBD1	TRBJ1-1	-	CASNDRTGRTEAFF	TGTGCCAGCAATGACAGGACAGGGAGAACTGAAGCTTTCTTT
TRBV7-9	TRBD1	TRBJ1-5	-	CASSLHGTGVQPQHF	TGTGCCAGCAGCTTACACGGGACAGGGGTTCAGCCCCAGCATTTT
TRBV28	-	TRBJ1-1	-	CASRSPTRRNTEAFF	TGTGCCAGCAGGTCGCCCACCCGGCGGAACACTGAAGCTTTCTTT
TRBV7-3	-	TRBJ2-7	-	CASSRGSVYEQYF	TGTGCCAGCAGCCGCGGCTCGGTCTACGAGCAGTACTTC
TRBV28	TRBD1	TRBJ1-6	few	CGWGGQRNSPLHF	TGTGGCTGGGGGGGACAGAGAAATTCACCCCTCCACTTT
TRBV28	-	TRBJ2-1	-	CASSSGNEQFF	TGTGCCAGCAGTTCGGGGAATGAGCAGTTCTTC
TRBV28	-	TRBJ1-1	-	CASSAPLGAGTEAFF	TGTGCCAGCAGTGCCCCTTTAGGGGCTGGCACTGAAGCTTTCTTT
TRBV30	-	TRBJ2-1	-	CAWSTGGREQFF	TGTGCCTGGAGTACCGGGGGACGGGAGCAGTTCTTC
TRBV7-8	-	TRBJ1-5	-	CASSPQYTSKMNQPQHF	TGTGCCAGCAGCCCCCAGTATACTAGCAAAATGAATCAGCCCCAGCATTTT
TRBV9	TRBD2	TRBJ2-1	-	CASSVLGRETSGRKEQFF	TGTGCCAGCAGCGTATTAGGCCGTGAGACTAGCGGGAGGAAGGAGCAGTTCTTC
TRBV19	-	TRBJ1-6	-	CASSIDGGRSPLHF	TGTGCCAGTAGTATAGATGGCGGACGCTCACCCCTCCACTTT
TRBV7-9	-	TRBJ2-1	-	CASSLVPGVYNEQFF	TGTGCCAGCAGCTTAGTGCCAGGGGTCTACAATGAGCAGTTCTTC
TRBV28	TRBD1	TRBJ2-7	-	CASSFRTGDYEQYF	TGTGCCAGCAGTTTCCGGACAGGGGACTACGAGCAGTACTTC
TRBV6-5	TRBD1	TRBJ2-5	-	CASRRTGGPQETQYF	TGTGCCAGCAGGCGGACAGGGGGCCCCCAAGAGACCCAGTACTTC
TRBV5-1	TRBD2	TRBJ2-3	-	CASSSASGHTDTQYF	TGCGCCAGCAGCTCGGCTAGCGGCCACACAGATACGCAGTATTTT
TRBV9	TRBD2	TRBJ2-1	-	CASSVTGGAYNEQFF	TGTGCCAGCAGCGTAACGGGAGGAGCCTACAATGAGCAGTTCTTC
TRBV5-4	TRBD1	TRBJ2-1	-	CASSPGTGGLNEQFF	TGTGCCAGCAGCCCCGGGACAGGGGGGTTAAATGAGCAGTTCTTC
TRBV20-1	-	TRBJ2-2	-	CSASRYANTGELFF	TGCAGTGCTAGTCGGTACGCGAACACCGGGGAGCTGTTTTTT
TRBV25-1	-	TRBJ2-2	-	CASSESTANTGELFF	TGTGCCAGCAGTGAATCGACAGCGAACACCGGGGAGCTGTTTTTT
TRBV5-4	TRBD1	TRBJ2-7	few	CASRPGQGSYEQYF	TGTGCCAGCAGACCGGGACAGGGTTCCTACGAGCAGTACTTC